The 2 T cell receptor beta chains given below trace back to one sample, sequenced in a study of T cell responses to AZD1222 COVID-19 vaccine. Sequenced by immunoSEQ multiplex PCR; TCRdb stores in-frame clones only, minus some. This sample carries about 120,000 clones, just under 95% of them seen once, and the ten largest clones take more than 2.5%. The sequences come from peripheral blood, collected on day 0 of AZD1222 vaccination. These receptors originate from an adult in good health.

The chain recombines TRBV6-4 with TRBJ1-2; the D gene is possibly TRBD1 (5 bases). Germline V CDR1 and CDR2: MRHNA, SNTAGT. V gave up 0 bases and J gave up 7 bases, with 12 bases separating them. This CDR3 contains 14 residues. CDR3 residues: CASSDSFRASGYTF. The CDR3 DNA sequence: TGTGCCAGCAGTGACTCGTTCAGGGCGTCTGGCTACACCTTC.

The chain couples TRBV10-1 to TRBJ2-4; D is unresolved. The V gene's germline CDR1 is WNHNN and CDR2 SYGVQD (reference sequence). V was pared by 3 bases and J by 8 bases, with 14 bases between. The CDR3 runs to 14 residues. CDR3 loop: CASSEFRSGDIQYF. In DNA form, the CDR3 reads TGCGCCAGCAGTGAATTTCGCTCAGGAGACATTCAGTACTTC.